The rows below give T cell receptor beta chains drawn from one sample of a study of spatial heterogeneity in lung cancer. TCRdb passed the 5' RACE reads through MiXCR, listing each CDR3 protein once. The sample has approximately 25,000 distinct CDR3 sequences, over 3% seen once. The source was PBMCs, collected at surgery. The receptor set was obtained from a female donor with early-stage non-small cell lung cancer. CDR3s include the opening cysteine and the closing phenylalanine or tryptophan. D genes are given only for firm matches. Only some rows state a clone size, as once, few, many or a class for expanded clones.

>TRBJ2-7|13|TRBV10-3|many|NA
TGTGCCATCAGTGTTGGGGAAACCTACGAGCAGTACTTC
CAISVGETYEQYF
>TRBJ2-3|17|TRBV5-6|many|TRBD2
TGTGCCAGCAGCTTACTGATAGCAGCGGGATTTACAGATACGCAGTATTTT
CASSLLIAAGFTDTQYF
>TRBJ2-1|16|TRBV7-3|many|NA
TGTGCCAGCAGCTTAGCCGGGACGGTCTCCTACAATGAGCAGTTCTTC
CASSLAGTVSYNEQFF
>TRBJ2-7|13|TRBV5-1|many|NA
TGCGCCAGCAGCTTGTCATCGGGCTACGAGCAGTACTTC
CASSLSSGYEQYF
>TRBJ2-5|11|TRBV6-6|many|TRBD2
TGTGCCAGCGCTAGCGGAGAGACCCAGTACTTC
CASASGETQYF
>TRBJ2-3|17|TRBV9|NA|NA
TGTGCCAGCAGCGTGGCCCCATGGGGGACTAGCACAGATACGCAGTATTTT
CASSVAPWGTSTDTQYF
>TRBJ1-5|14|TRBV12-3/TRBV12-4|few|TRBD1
TGTGCCAGCAGCCCAGACAGGGTTCGACAGCCCCAGCATTTT
CASSPDRVRQPQHF
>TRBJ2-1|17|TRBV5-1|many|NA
TGCGCCAGCAGCTTGGGGACCGGGACCATTTCGAGCAATGAGCAGTTCTTC
CASSLGTGTISSNEQFF
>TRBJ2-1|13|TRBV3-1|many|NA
TGTGCCAGCAGCCAAGGACCCGCTAGTAAGCAGTTCTTC
CASSQGPASKQFF
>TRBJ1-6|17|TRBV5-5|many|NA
TGTGCCAGCAGCACACGACAGAAGAGCTCCTATAATTCACCCCTCCACTTT
CASSTRQKSSYNSPLHF